The 16 T cell receptor beta chains below were found in one sample sequenced in a study of response to subunit inactivated influenza vaccine. TCRdb used MiXCR to reprocess the RT-PCR reads, holding one entry per CDR3 protein. Among roughly 500,000 distinct CDR3 sequences, under 25% were seen once, and the ten largest hold approximately 3%. The same data also contributed to another study, on T cells expressing NK-cell markers. That paper adds: What made the TCR beta cDNA was 5'RACE template switching with UMIs.

The material sequenced was CD4+ T cells sorted from PBMCs, taken 11 to 12 days after vaccination. The receptors stem from a man aged 45-60 years who received an inactivated influenza vaccine.

This clonotype has more than one count but fewer than ten. This rearrangement joins TRBV18 to TRBJ2-1; tentative D call: TRBD2 (5 bases). The V gene lost 2 bases and the J gene lost 5 bases, with 7 bases spanning the gap. Germline lookup yields CDR1 KGHSH and CDR2 LQKENI. CDR3 length equals 13 residues. DNA of the CDR3: TGTGCCAGCTCACCAGGACTCGACAATGAGCAGTTCTTC. Its translation: CASSPGLDNEQFF. Based on the CDR3 plus reference TRBV18 and TRBJ2-1, the full variable domain is NAGVMQNPRHLVRRRGQEARLRCSPMKGHSHVYWYRQLPEEGLKFMVYLQKENIIDESGMPKERFSAEFPKEGPSILRIQQVVRGDSAAYFCASSPGLDNEQFFGPGTRLTVL.

This clonotype was found a few times. This sequence joins TRBV20-1 and TRBJ2-5, with D possibly being TRBD1 (5 bases). CDR1 DFQATT and CDR2 SNEGSKA come from the germline V gene (reference sequence). This CDR3 contains 14 residues. Trimming stripped 0 bases from V and 5 bases from J, with 13 bases between. CDR3 bases: TGCAGTGCTAGAGATGGGGCCAGGGCGGAGACCCAGTACTTC. The encoded protein is CSARDGARAETQYF.

This clonotype came up a few times. This chain joins TRBV20-1 and TRBJ2-7; TRBD1 matches 8 bases. The J segment lost 3 bases and the V segment lost 6 bases, leaving 10 bases of the junction unmatched. The CDR3 loop spans 14 amino acids. Germline values: CDR1 DFQATT, CDR2 SNEGSKA (reference sequence). CDR3 loop: CSAVRQGNRYEQYF. The CDR3, as DNA: TGCAGTGCGGTAAGACAGGGGAACCGCTACGAGCAGTACTTC.

The chain joins TRBV7-2 to TRBJ2-3; TRBD2 agrees at 12 bases. Germline loops: CDR1 SGHTA, CDR2 FQGNSA. J was trimmed by 5 bases and V by 5 bases; bases with no gene match: 11. This CDR3 comprises 17 residues. In DNA form, the CDR3 reads TGTGCCAGCAGCATAAACCTAGCGGGGGGGCCACAAGATACGCAGTATTTT. This sequence encodes CASSINLAGGPQDTQYF. The full variable domain, with the rest looked up from reference TRBV7-2 and TRBJ2-3, is GAGVSQSPSNKVTEKGKDVELRCDPISGHTALYWYRQSLGQGLEFLIYFQGNSAPDKSGLPSDRFSAERTGGSVSTLTIQRTQQEDSAVYLCASSINLAGGPQDTQYFGPGTRLTVL.

The V and J genes are TRBV7-9 and TRBJ2-3; D possibly corresponds to TRBD1 (6 bases). This CDR3 comprises 15 residues. The germline CDR1 and CDR2 sequences are SEHNR and FQNEAQ (reference sequence). Trimming took 3 bases from V and 4 from J, leaving 14 bases between them. CDR3 protein: CASSFGAGESDTQYF. CDR3 DNA sequence: TGTGCCAGCAGCTTTGGCGCAGGGGAGTCAGATACGCAGTATTTT.

V and J are TRBV27 and TRBJ1-2, with D possibly being TRBD1 (5 bases). Trimming shortened V by 7 bases and J by 4 bases, and 22 bases separated the two germline ends. Germline values: CDR1 MNHEY, CDR2 SMNVEV (reference sequence). The CDR3 has 16 amino acids. The CDR3 sequence is CASMSGPPGPIYGYTF. CDR3 coding DNA: TGTGCCAGCATGTCGGGCCCCCCGGGACCGATCTATGGCTACACCTTC.

This chain joins TRBV6-2 or TRBV6-3 and TRBJ2-5; the match to TRBD1 covers 8 bases. The V and J ends lost 6 bases and 5 bases, in that order; junction bases with no gene match: 14. Germline V CDR1 and CDR2: MNHEY, SVGEGT. The CDR3 contains 16 residues. The chain's CDR3 is CASRDRASGKIETQYF. The CDR3 nucleotides are TGTGCCAGCAGGGACAGGGCCTCCGGAAAGATCGAGACCCAGTACTTC.

This clonotype was observed a handful of times. This chain's CDR3 is CASSLLAGVSAYEQYF. The DNA for the CDR3 is TGTGCCAGCAGTTTACTAGCGGGGGTTTCAGCCTACGAGCAGTACTTC. The rearrangement uses TRBV27 and TRBJ2-7; TRBD2 agrees at 10 bases. The CDR3 length is 16 residues. Germline trimming cut 2 bases from V and 2 bases from J; bases unmatched to any gene: 6. The germline CDR1 and CDR2 sequences are MNHEY and SMNVEV (reference sequence).

This clonotype was observed a few times. The J gene is TRBJ2-3, the V gene TRBV5-6; D gene uncertain. In germline, CDR1 is SGHDT, CDR2 YYEEEE. The CDR3 length is 16 residues. V was clipped by 4 bases and J by 1 base, with 16 bases between them. The CDR3 region is CASSGSRTAGTDTQYF. In nucleotides, the CDR3 is TGTGCCAGCAGCGGCAGCAGGACCGCGGGCACAGATACGCAGTATTTT.

This clonotype was seen repeatedly, ten times or more. The chain employs TRBV29-1 and TRBJ2-1; D assignment may be TRBD1 or TRBD2 (6 bases each). There are 13 residues in the CDR3. Looked up from germline, CDR1 is SQVTM and CDR2 is ANQGSEA. The ends were cut back, 4 bases at V and 9 bases at J, with 16 bases in the middle. The CDR3 loop is CSVANLGGIEQFF. For the CDR3, the DNA is TGCAGCGTTGCCAACTTAGGGGGGATTGAGCAGTTCTTC.

The rearrangement joins TRBV6-1 to TRBJ1-5; maybe TRBD1 (5 bases). Trimming took 6 bases from V and 0 from J, leaving 12 bases between them. This CDR3 comprises 15 residues. CDR1 MNHNS and CDR2 SASEGT come from the germline V gene. The CDR3 nucleotides are TGTGCCAGCAGAGGGACGGATAATAGCAATCAGCCCCAGCATTTT. Protein product: CASRGTDNSNQPQHF.

The chain links TRBV12-3 or TRBV12-4 to TRBJ2-1; D ambiguous. The CDR3 covers 13 residues. V was pared by 6 bases and J by 9 bases, with 15 bases between. The CDR3 nucleotides are TGTGCCAGCAGCATTCCCCCAGGTACTGAGCAGTTCTTC. Translating gives CASSIPPGTEQFF.

V is TRBV5-1 and J is TRBJ2-7; D remains unclear. The CDR3 consists of 13 residues. V was clipped by 2 bases and J by 6 bases, with 12 bases between them. Germline CDR1 SGHRS, CDR2 YFSETQ. The CDR3 nucleotides are TGCGCCAGCAGCTTCGGCTCATTAGCCGAGCAGTACTTC. The encoded protein is CASSFGSLAEQYF. Supplemented by reference TRBV5-1 and TRBJ2-7, the full variable domain reads KAGVTQTPRYLIKTRGQQVTLSCSPISGHRSVSWYQQTPGQGLQFLFEYFSETQRNKGNFPGRFSGRQFSNSRSEMNVSTLELGDSALYLCASSFGSLAEQYFGPGTRLTVT.

The rearrangement links TRBV27 to TRBJ1-4; D might be TRBD1 (6 bases). The CDR3 has 16 amino acids. Trimming stripped 6 bases from V and 5 bases from J, with 19 bases between. CDR1 is MNHEY and CDR2 is SMNVEV in the germline V gene (reference sequence). CDR3 coding DNA: TGTGCCAGCAGGCGACGCGGGACATTTACAAATGAAAAACTGTTTTTT. This sequence encodes CASRRRGTFTNEKLFF.

The gene calls are TRBV7-2 and TRBJ1-5, with D possibly matching TRBD1 (6 bases). CDR1 is SGHTA and CDR2 is FQGNSA in the germline V gene. The CDR3 sequence is 16 residues long. Trimming removed 0 bases from V and 6 bases from J, with 15 bases in between. The CDR3 is CASSLAGQGISQPQHF. CDR3 DNA sequence: TGTGCCAGCAGCTTAGCGGGCCAGGGGATTAGTCAGCCCCAGCATTTT.

This chain connects TRBV7-2 to TRBJ2-7; 9 nucleotides agree with TRBD1. Germline V gene data show CDR1 as SGHTA and CDR2 as FQGNSA. V shed 3 bases and J 2 bases; nucleotides not matched to a gene: 5. This CDR3 contains 15 residues. CDR3 nucleotide sequence: TGTGCCAGCAGCTTCACGGGACAGGGTGCCTACGAGCAGTACTTC. Residues: CASSFTGQGAYEQYF.